A selection of T cell receptor beta chains follows, all from one sample in a study of neurological immune-mediated disorders. TCRdb reprocessed the 5' RACE reads with MiXCR, giving one entry per CDR3 protein. The sample yields more than 50,000 distinct CDR3 sequences, under 3.5% seen once. Sequenced: PBMCs. These receptors were collected from a woman aged 60-70 years with multiple sclerosis. The CDR3 runs from the conserved cysteine through the conserved F or W. The D gene is left open where the match is weak. A clone size is listed for some rows: how often the clone was seen (once, few, many), or a class if it is expanded.

clone_size: many; d_call: NA; j_call: TRBJ2-6; v_call: TRBV7-9; cdr3_aa: CASSDLRHYSGANVLTF; cdr3_nt: TGTGCCAGCAGCGACCTTAGGCATTACTCTGGGGCCAACGTCCTGACTTTC
clone_size: many; d_call: NA; j_call: TRBJ1-5; v_call: TRBV28; cdr3_aa: CASRVRQSNQPQHF; cdr3_nt: TGTGCCAGCAGGGTTAGACAGAGCAATCAGCCCCAGCATTTT
clone_size: many; d_call: TRBD1; j_call: TRBJ1-4; v_call: TRBV5-1; cdr3_aa: CASSLGGTDDEKLFF; cdr3_nt: TGCGCCAGCAGCTTGGGCGGGACAGACGACGAAAAACTGTTTTTT
clone_size: many; d_call: TRBD2; j_call: TRBJ2-6; v_call: TRBV12-3/TRBV12-4; cdr3_aa: CASSSPGLAVHSGANVLTF; cdr3_nt: TGTGCCAGCAGTTCACCGGGACTAGCGGTACACTCTGGGGCCAACGTCCTGACTTTC
clone_size: many; d_call: NA; j_call: TRBJ1-5; v_call: TRBV10-3; cdr3_aa: CAISESGQPQHF; cdr3_nt: TGTGCCATCAGTGAGTCCGGTCAGCCCCAGCATTTT
clone_size: many; d_call: NA; j_call: TRBJ1-2; v_call: TRBV15; cdr3_aa: CATSRDRNNYGYTF; cdr3_nt: TGTGCCACCAGCAGAGACCGGAATAACTATGGCTACACCTTC
clone_size: many; d_call: NA; j_call: TRBJ2-5; v_call: TRBV29-1; cdr3_aa: CSVLGGREYQETQYF; cdr3_nt: TGCAGCGTCCTGGGTGGGAGAGAGTACCAAGAGACCCAGTACTTC
clone_size: once; d_call: TRBD1; j_call: TRBJ1-3; v_call: TRBV7-6; cdr3_aa: CASSSDRASGKTIYF; cdr3_nt: TGTGCCAGCAGCTCGGACAGGGCCTCTGGAAAAACCATATATTTT
clone_size: many; d_call: TRBD1; j_call: TRBJ2-3; v_call: TRBV5-1; cdr3_aa: CATETGGGTDTQYF; cdr3_nt: TGCGCCACCGAAACAGGGGGCGGCACAGATACGCAGTATTTT
clone_size: many; d_call: NA; j_call: TRBJ1-1; v_call: TRBV27; cdr3_aa: CASSLGVVAEAFF; cdr3_nt: TGTGCCAGCAGTTTGGGGGTGGTGGCTGAAGCTTTCTTT
clone_size: many; d_call: TRBD1; j_call: TRBJ1-2; v_call: TRBV7-2; cdr3_aa: CASSLASSRRGEGYGYTF; cdr3_nt: TGTGCCAGCAGCTTAGCTTCCTCGCGCAGGGGGGAAGGCTATGGCTACACCTTC
clone_size: many; d_call: TRBD2; j_call: TRBJ2-5; v_call: TRBV7-2; cdr3_aa: CASSLNAGVETQYF; cdr3_nt: TGTGCCAGCAGCTTAAACGCGGGAGTAGAGACCCAGTACTTC
clone_size: many; d_call: NA; j_call: TRBJ2-5; v_call: TRBV6-1; cdr3_aa: CASNDRNQETQYF; cdr3_nt: TGTGCCAGCAATGACAGGAACCAAGAGACCCAGTACTTC
clone_size: few; d_call: TRBD1; j_call: TRBJ1-6; v_call: TRBV6-5; cdr3_aa: CASSRGQSSYNSPLHF; cdr3_nt: TGTGCCAGCAGCCGGGGACAGAGCTCCTATAATTCACCCCTCCACTTT
clone_size: many; d_call: TRBD1; j_call: TRBJ2-5; v_call: TRBV5-1; cdr3_aa: CASRTGGQETQYF; cdr3_nt: TGCGCCAGCAGGACAGGGGGCCAAGAGACCCAGTACTTC
clone_size: many; d_call: NA; j_call: TRBJ2-7; v_call: TRBV4-1; cdr3_aa: CASSQDDGDEQYF; cdr3_nt: TGCGCCAGCAGCCAAGATGACGGGGACGAGCAGTACTTC
clone_size: many; d_call: NA; j_call: TRBJ2-7; v_call: TRBV12-3/TRBV12-4; cdr3_aa: CASSLTILRYEQYF; cdr3_nt: TGTGCCAGCAGTTTGACAATACTCCGTTACGAGCAGTACTTC
clone_size: many; d_call: TRBD1; j_call: TRBJ2-1; v_call: TRBV3-1; cdr3_aa: CASSPGQGRHEQFF; cdr3_nt: TGTGCCAGCAGCCCGGGACAGGGGCGGCATGAGCAGTTCTTC
clone_size: many; d_call: NA; j_call: TRBJ1-5; v_call: TRBV27; cdr3_aa: CASSLRQAHQPQHF; cdr3_nt: TGTGCCAGCAGTTTAAGACAGGCGCATCAGCCCCAGCATTTT
clone_size: many; d_call: NA; j_call: TRBJ2-7; v_call: TRBV5-5; cdr3_aa: CASSLLGSYEQYF; cdr3_nt: TGTGCCAGCAGCTTGCTGGGCAGCTACGAGCAGTACTTC
clone_size: many; d_call: NA; j_call: TRBJ2-7; v_call: TRBV20-1; cdr3_aa: CSARDAGPSSYEQYF; cdr3_nt: TGCAGTGCTAGAGATGCCGGACCTAGCTCCTACGAGCAGTACTTC
clone_size: NA; d_call: NA; j_call: TRBJ2-7; v_call: TRBV4-1; cdr3_aa: CASSGNEGLNEQYF; cdr3_nt: TGCGCCAGCAGCGGAAACGAAGGGTTAAACGAGCAGTACTTC